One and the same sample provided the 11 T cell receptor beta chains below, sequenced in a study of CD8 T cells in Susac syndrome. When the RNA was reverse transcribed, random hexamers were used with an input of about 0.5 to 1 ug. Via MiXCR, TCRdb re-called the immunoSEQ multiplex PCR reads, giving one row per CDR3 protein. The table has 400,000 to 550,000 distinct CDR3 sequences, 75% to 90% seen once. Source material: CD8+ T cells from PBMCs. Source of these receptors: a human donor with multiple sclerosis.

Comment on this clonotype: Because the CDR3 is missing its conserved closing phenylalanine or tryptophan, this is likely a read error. The CDR3 DNA follows: TGTGCCAGCAGTGTACCGGAGGCGTTGGGCGAGCAGTACCTC. This gives the protein CASSVPEALGEQYL. The chain couples TRBV2 to TRBJ2-7; D is perhaps TRBD2 (5 bases). Trimming left V 4 bases short and J 6 bases short, with 16 bases between. The germline gives CDR1 SNHLY, CDR2 FYNNEI. CDR3 length: 14 residues.

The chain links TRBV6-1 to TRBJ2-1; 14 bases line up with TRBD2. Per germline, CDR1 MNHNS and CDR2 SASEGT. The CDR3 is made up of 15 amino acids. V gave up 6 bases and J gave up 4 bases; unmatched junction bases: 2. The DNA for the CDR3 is TGTGCCAGCAGCCGACTAGCGGGAGGGTACAATGAGCAGTTCTTC. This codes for CASSRLAGGYNEQFF.

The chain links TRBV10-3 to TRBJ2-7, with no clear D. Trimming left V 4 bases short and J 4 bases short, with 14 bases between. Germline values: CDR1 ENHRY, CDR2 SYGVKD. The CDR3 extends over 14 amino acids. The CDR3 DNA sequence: TGTGCCATCAGTGGTGGCAGCTCTTGGTACGAGCAGTACTTC. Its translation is CAISGGSSWYEQYF.

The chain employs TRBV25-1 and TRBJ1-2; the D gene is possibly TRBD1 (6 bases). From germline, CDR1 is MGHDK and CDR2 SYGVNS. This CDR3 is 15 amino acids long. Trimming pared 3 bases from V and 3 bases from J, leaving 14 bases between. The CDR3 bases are TGTGCCAGCAGTGATAGTTTATCAGGGGACTATGGCTACACCTTC. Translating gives CASSDSLSGDYGYTF.

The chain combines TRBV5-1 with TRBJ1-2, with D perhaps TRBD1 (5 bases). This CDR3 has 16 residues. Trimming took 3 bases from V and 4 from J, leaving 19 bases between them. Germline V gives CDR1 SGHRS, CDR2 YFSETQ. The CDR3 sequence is CASSYRTNKGSYGYTF. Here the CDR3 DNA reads TGCGCCAGCAGCTACCGGACAAACAAGGGGAGCTATGGCTACACCTTC. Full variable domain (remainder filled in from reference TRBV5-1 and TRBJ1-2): KAGVTQTPRYLIKTRGQQVTLSCSPISGHRSVSWYQQTPGQGLQFLFEYFSETQRNKGNFPGRFSGRQFSNSRSEMNVSTLELGDSALYLCASSYRTNKGSYGYTFGSGTRLTVV.

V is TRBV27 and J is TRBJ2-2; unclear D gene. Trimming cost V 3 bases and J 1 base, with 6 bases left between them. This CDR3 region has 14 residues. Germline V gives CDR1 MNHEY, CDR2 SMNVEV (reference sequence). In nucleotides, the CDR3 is TGTGCCAGCAGTTTTACGGTGAACACCGGGGAGCTGTTTTTT. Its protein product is CASSFTVNTGELFF.

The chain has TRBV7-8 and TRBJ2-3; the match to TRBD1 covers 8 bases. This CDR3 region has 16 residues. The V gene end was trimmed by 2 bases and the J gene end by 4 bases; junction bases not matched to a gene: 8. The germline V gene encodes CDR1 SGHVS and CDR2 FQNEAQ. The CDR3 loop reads CASSLWAGGAADTQYF. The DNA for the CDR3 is TGTGCCAGCAGCTTATGGGCAGGGGGCGCCGCAGATACGCAGTATTTT.

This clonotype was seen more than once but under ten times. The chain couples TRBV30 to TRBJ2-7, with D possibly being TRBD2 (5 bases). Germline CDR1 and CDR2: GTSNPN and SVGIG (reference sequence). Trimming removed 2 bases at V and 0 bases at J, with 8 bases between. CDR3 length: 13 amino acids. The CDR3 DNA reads TGTGCCTGGAGTTGGCGGGTCTCCTACGAGCAGTACTTC. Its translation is CAWSWRVSYEQYF.

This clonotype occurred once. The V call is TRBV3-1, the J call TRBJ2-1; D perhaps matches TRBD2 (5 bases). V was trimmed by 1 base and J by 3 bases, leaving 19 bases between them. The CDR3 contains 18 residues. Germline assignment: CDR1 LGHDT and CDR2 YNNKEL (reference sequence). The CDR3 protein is CASSQVEDRLGGYNEQFF. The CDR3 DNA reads TGTGCCAGCAGCCAAGTTGAGGACCGGTTAGGAGGCTACAATGAGCAGTTCTTC.

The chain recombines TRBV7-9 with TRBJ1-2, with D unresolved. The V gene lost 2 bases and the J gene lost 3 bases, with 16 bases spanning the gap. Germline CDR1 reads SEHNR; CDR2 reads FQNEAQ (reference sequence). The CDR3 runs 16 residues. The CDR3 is CASSLMTGGFDYGYTF. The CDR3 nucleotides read TGTGCCAGCAGCTTAATGACCGGAGGGTTTGACTATGGCTACACCTTC.

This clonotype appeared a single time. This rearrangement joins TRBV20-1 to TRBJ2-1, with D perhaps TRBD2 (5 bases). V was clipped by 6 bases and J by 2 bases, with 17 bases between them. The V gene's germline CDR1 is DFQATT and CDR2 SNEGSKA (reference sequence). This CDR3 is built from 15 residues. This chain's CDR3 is CSASGLALTYNEQFF. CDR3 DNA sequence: TGCAGTGCAAGTGGGTTAGCGCTGACCTACAATGAGCAGTTCTTC.